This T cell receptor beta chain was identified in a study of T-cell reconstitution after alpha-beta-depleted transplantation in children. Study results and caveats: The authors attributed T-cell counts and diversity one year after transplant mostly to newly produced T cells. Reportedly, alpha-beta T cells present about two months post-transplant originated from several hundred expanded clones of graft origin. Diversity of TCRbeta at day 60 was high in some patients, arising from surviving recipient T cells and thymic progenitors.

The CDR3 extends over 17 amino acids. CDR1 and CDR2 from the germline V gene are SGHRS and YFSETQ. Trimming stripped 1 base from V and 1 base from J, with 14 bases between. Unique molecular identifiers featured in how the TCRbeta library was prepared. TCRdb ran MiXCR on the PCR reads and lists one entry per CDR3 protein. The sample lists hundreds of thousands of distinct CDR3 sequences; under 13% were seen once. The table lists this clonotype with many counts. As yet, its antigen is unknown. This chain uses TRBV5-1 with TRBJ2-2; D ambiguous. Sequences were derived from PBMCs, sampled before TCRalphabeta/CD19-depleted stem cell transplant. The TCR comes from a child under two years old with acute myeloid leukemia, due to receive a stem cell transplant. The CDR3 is CASSLLLGTVNTGELFF. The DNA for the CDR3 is TGCGCCAGCAGCTTGTTGCTCGGAACGGTGAACACCGGGGAGCTGTTTTTT. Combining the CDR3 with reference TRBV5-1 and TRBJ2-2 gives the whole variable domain KAGVTQTPRYLIKTRGQQVTLSCSPISGHRSVSWYQQTPGQGLQFLFEYFSETQRNKGNFPGRFSGRQFSNSRSEMNVSTLELGDSALYLCASSLLLGTVNTGELFFGEGSRLTVL.